What follows are 4 T cell receptor beta chains derived from one specimen sequenced in a study of T cell changes during pregnancy in multiple sclerosis. Generated by immunoSEQ multiplex PCR, the TCRdb table keeps only in-frame clones and is missing some. Of about 80,000 clones listed, approximately 90% are singletons. The sample was peripheral blood, taken before pregnancy. The receptor source for this set is a female donor with multiple sclerosis, enrolled in a pregnancy study.

Written as DNA, the CDR3 is TGTGCCAGCAGCTTAGCCGGCGGACATCAGTACTTC. Protein product: CASSLAGGHQYF. J is TRBJ2-5 and V is TRBV7-2, with D possibly matching TRBD1 (5 bases). Germline V gene data show CDR1 as SGHTA and CDR2 as FQGNSA. The V and J ends lost 0 bases and 11 bases respectively, with 10 bases between them. This CDR3 contains 12 residues. The full variable domain, its missing parts supplied by reference TRBV7-2 and TRBJ2-5, is GAGVSQSPSNKVTEKGKDVELRCDPISGHTALYWYRQSLGQGLEFLIYFQGNSAPDKSGLPSDRFSAERTGGSVSTLTIQRTQQEDSAVYLCASSLAGGHQYFGPGTRLLVL.

The rearrangement joins TRBV9 to TRBJ1-1, with D perhaps TRBD1 (6 bases). CDR1 and CDR2 (germline): SGDLS, YYNGEE. V lost 4 bases and J 1 base, leaving 11 bases between the germline ends. The CDR3 has 14 amino acids. The CDR3 here is CASSSMDRNTEAFF. The CDR3, as DNA: TGTGCCAGCAGCTCCATGGACAGGAACACTGAAGCTTTCTTT. Using reference TRBV9 and TRBJ1-1 for the parts outside the CDR3, the full variable domain is DSGVTQTPKHLITATGQRVTLRCSPRSGDLSVYWYQQSLDQGLQFLIQYYNGEERAKGNILERFSAQQFPDLHSELNLSSLELGDSALYFCASSSMDRNTEAFFGQGTRLTVV.

As concerns this clone: The CDR3 does not close with the conserved phenylalanine or tryptophan, likely indicating a read error. It is unclear where the CDR3 begins or ends on the DNA, so no DNA is shown, and the CDR3 is as TCRdb lists it. The chain carries TRBV5-6 and TRBJ2-3; TRBD2 is taken as the D call from the table, unchecked against the DNA. Germline V gives CDR1 SGHDT, CDR2 YYEEEE. 14 amino acids form the CDR3, both terminal residues included. CDR3 sequence reads: CASSLGLAGDSEMD.

This chain links TRBV10-2 with TRBJ1-2; 7 nucleotides match TRBD1. The ends lost 2 bases at V and 8 bases at J; junction bases unmatched: 11. Germline V gene sequence: CDR1 WSHSY, CDR2 SAAADI. The CDR3 contains 15 residues. CDR3 amino acids: CASSETRTGVEGYTF. CDR3 nucleotide sequence: TGCGCCAGCAGTGAGACCAGAACAGGGGTGGAAGGCTACACCTTC.